In its sample, the clone carrying this T cell receptor beta chain was seen once. What it binds is unknown. This specimen comes from a study of cytomegalovirus exposure and HLA in healthy donors. Study-wide context: A prior study identified approximately 120 million unique TCR beta sequences from roughly 180 million T cells. Overall study findings and caveats: Several of the most significant clusters appeared linked to common viral pathogens, based on a later analysis.

This PCR relied on a set of 60 Vbeta primers and 13 Jbeta primers. Measured with immunoSEQ multiplex PCR; TCRdb has only the in-frame clones, and not every one. The data hold around 130,000 clones, with approximately 78% observed a single time. CDR1 and CDR2 (germline): MNHEY, SVGAGI. V was cut by 0 bases and J by 0 bases, with 6 bases left in between. CDR3 length equals 15 residues. The sequence was collected from a man between 35 and 55 years old in good health and CMV-seronegative. The chain couples TRBV6-5 to TRBJ1-5; D unresolved. The specimen sequenced was PBMCs. The CDR3 DNA sequence: TGTGCCAGCAGTTACTCGCGATATAGCAATCAGCCCCAGCATTTT. Protein product: CASSYSRYSNQPQHF.